The clone carrying this TCR beta chain was counted once. This sample was included in a study of shared clonotypes between healthy human individuals. Naive CD8 cells lacked CD45RO, underwent positive selection for CCR7 and left out terminally differentiated effector memory CD45RA+ cells. Healthy and HIV-negative, the adult donors had no recent acute infections or vaccinations. Profiled with immunoSEQ multiplex PCR; TCRdb holds only in-frame clones, not every one. The sample contains around 1.9 million clones, 93% of which appear only once. Germline CDR1 is MDHEN and CDR2 is SYDVKM. This CDR3 spans 15 amino acids. Trimming removed 3 bases at V and 2 bases at J, with 13 bases between.

This clonotype originated in a man aged 18 to 30 in good health. Some clones in this sample may be carry-over from other donors' samples. The J gene is TRBJ1-2, the V gene TRBV28, with D perhaps TRBD1 (6 bases). Sequencing was performed on naive CD8+ T cells from PBMCs. CDR3 region: CASSFPDRENYGYTF. The CDR3 DNA sequence: TGTGCCAGCAGTTTCCCGGACAGAGAGAACTATGGCTACACCTTC.